The 18 T cell receptor beta chains listed next were all sequenced from one sample in a study of regulatory T cells in long-lasting Graves disease. Researchers made TCR beta libraries by using iRepertoire HTBI primers and running Arm-PCR on CDR3 regions. TCRdb re-analysed the multiplex PCR reads in MiXCR, keeping a single row per CDR3 protein. The sample carries under 800,000 distinct CDR3 sequences, about 16% recorded once. Time point in this sample: newly diagnosed GD, antithyroid drugs for less than 3 months. Generation of the TCR library employed RNA extracted from PBMCs. These same data were also listed under a study on T cells in Graves' hyperthyroidism and ophthalmopathy.

This specimen was peripheral blood mononuclear cells (PBMCs), taken at new diagnosis, from a patient treated with antithyroid drugs. Receptors originate from a woman aged 30 to 39 with Graves disease.

This clonotype was detected many times. The chain employs TRBV28 and TRBJ1-2; D possibly corresponds to TRBD1 (6 bases). The V gene's germline CDR1 is MDHEN and CDR2 SYDVKM. Trimming pared 2 bases from V and 5 bases from J, leaving 12 bases between. CDR3 size: 14 residues. The CDR3 sequence is CASSLIRDIYGYTF. The CDR3 nucleotides read TGTGCCAGCAGTTTAATCCGGGACATATATGGCTACACCTTC.

The chain carries TRBV7-2 and TRBJ1-5, with 9 bases that match TRBD1. This CDR3 contains 14 residues. Germline V gene sequence: CDR1 SGHTA, CDR2 FQGNSA. V lost 5 bases and J lost 5; bases outside the gene matches: 4. The CDR3 reads CASSQTGGYQPQHF. The CDR3 coding sequence is TGTGCCAGCAGCCAGACAGGGGGGTATCAGCCCCAGCATTTT.

This clonotype showed up just a few times. The V call is TRBV11-2, the J call TRBJ1-2; D is undetermined. Trimming cost V 3 bases and J 1 base, with 9 bases left between them. The CDR3 extends over 14 amino acids. CDR1 and CDR2 from the germline V gene are SGHAT and FQNNGV. The CDR3 is CASSFPTLNYGYTF. CDR3 bases: TGTGCCAGCAGCTTTCCCACCCTTAACTATGGCTACACCTTC.

The chain is built from TRBV24-1 and TRBJ2-5, with 7 bases fitting TRBD1. CDR1 is KGHDR, CDR2 SFDVKD, per germline. The CDR3 runs to 13 residues. V lost 7 bases and J lost 5; bases outside the gene matches: 6. CDR3 in amino acids: CATRGQFSETQYF. The CDR3 region has the DNA TGTGCCACCAGGGGACAGTTTTCGGAGACCCAGTACTTC.

This clonotype was seen at least ten times. V usage is TRBV7-8 and J usage is TRBJ2-2; tentatively, D is TRBD1 (5 bases). The CDR3 loop spans 17 amino acids. Germline V lookup: CDR1 SGHVS, CDR2 FQNEAQ. Trimming took off 2 bases at V and 4 bases at J, with 17 bases between the two ends. CDR3 sequence reads: CASSLPPVEQGTGELFF. The CDR3 DNA reads as TGTGCCAGCAGCTTACCCCCCGTGGAGCAGGGCACCGGGGAGCTGTTTTTT.

This clonotype turned up a few times. This chain joins TRBV29-1 and TRBJ2-3; 7 nucleotides match TRBD2. CDR1 is SQVTM, CDR2 ANQGSEA, per germline. The J segment lost 2 bases and the V segment lost 2 bases, leaving 4 bases of the junction unmatched. The CDR3 is 14 residues long. CDR3 in amino acids: CSVELAAHTDTQYF. DNA for the CDR3: TGCAGCGTTGAACTAGCGGCCCACACAGATACGCAGTATTTT.

This clonotype was detected a few times. The rearrangement uses TRBV5-1 and TRBJ2-7; D uncertain. The germline V gene has CDR1 SGHRS and CDR2 YFSETQ. This CDR3 is built from 13 residues. Trimming stripped 2 bases from V and 1 base from J, with 7 bases between. CDR3 nucleotide sequence: TGCGCCAGCAGCTTTCCAGCTTCCTACGAGCAGTACTTC. It yields the protein CASSFPASYEQYF. Full variable domain (missing parts from reference TRBV5-1 and TRBJ2-7): KAGVTQTPRYLIKTRGQQVTLSCSPISGHRSVSWYQQTPGQGLQFLFEYFSETQRNKGNFPGRFSGRQFSNSRSEMNVSTLELGDSALYLCASSFPASYEQYFGPGTRLTVT.

Ten or more counts support this clonotype. An end of the junction does not agree with germline; a read error may underlie this. The rearrangement uses TRBV28 and TRBJ1-1; possibly TRBD1 for D (5 bases). The CDR3 loop spans 10 amino acids. Germline CDR1 is MDHEN and CDR2 is SYDVKM. The CDR3 reads CASSLVRVIF. The DNA for the CDR3 is TGTGCCAGCAGTTTAGTCAGGGTGATCTTT.

This clonotype was picked up many times. The V call is TRBV7-2, the J call TRBJ2-3; D assignment may be TRBD1 or TRBD2 (5 bases each). Trimming left V 2 bases short and J 3 bases short, with 12 bases between. Per germline, CDR1 SGHTA and CDR2 FQGNSA. CDR3 length: 15 residues. The CDR3, as DNA: TGTGCCAGCAGCTTATGGGACCGCGCGACAGATACGCAGTATTTT. Translated, it gives CASSLWDRATDTQYF.

In its sample, this clonotype was seen many times. The rearrangement joins TRBV6-1 to TRBJ1-2, with D tentatively TRBD1 (5 bases). V lost 4 bases and J lost 4, with 13 bases in between. The CDR3 loop spans 14 amino acids. Germline CDR1 and CDR2: MNHNS and SASEGT. CDR3 in amino acids: CASSGGQGIYGYTF. The CDR3 coding sequence is TGTGCCAGCAGTGGCGGGCAGGGAATCTATGGCTACACCTTC.

This clonotype was counted at least ten times. This chain joins TRBV20-1 and TRBJ1-5, with D tentatively TRBD1 (6 bases). Trimming cost V 4 bases and J 11 bases, with 15 bases left between them. CDR3 size: 12 residues. Germline CDR1 DFQATT, CDR2 SNEGSKA (reference sequence). The CDR3 region is CSATVDWDTQHF. The CDR3 DNA is TGCAGTGCTACCGTGGACTGGGACACCCAGCATTTT.

This clonotype came up a few times. The rearrangement joins TRBV28 to TRBJ2-7; 9 nucleotides match TRBD2. There are 17 residues in the CDR3. From germline, CDR1 is MDHEN and CDR2 SYDVKM. J lost 3 bases, V lost 1 base, and 10 bases had no gene match. CDR3 loop: CASSLYTPTSGVYEQYF. The DNA of the CDR3 is TGTGCCAGCAGTTTATATACCCCGACTAGCGGAGTCTACGAGCAGTACTTC.

In this sample, this clonotype turned up a few times. This chain links TRBV20-1 with TRBJ2-5; D is perhaps TRBD2 (6 bases). The CDR3 loop spans 13 amino acids. Germline loops: CDR1 DFQATT, CDR2 SNEGSKA (reference sequence). Trimming took off 2 bases at V and 2 bases at J, with 9 bases between the two ends. CDR3 sequence reads: CSARLGLQETQYF. CDR3 DNA sequence: TGCAGTGCTAGACTGGGACTTCAAGAGACCCAGTACTTC.

This clonotype was counted at least ten times. The chain employs TRBV9 and TRBJ1-2, with D unresolved. The germline V gene encodes CDR1 SGDLS and CDR2 YYNGEE. V was pared by 10 bases and J by 6 bases, with 16 bases between. There are 12 residues in the CDR3. CDR3 in amino acids: CASQSGWDGYTF. The DNA of the CDR3 is TGTGCCTCACAATCGGGTTGGGATGGCTACACCTTC.

This clonotype has at least ten counts. This chain connects TRBV12-3 or TRBV12-4 to TRBJ2-5; 10 bases fit TRBD2. The CDR3 totals 16 residues. After removal of 0 bases from V and 7 bases from J, the junction contained 8 bases not matched to a gene. In nucleotides, the CDR3 is TGTGCCAGCAGTTTAGCGCCTCTAGCGGGAGCGGTGACCCAGTACTTC. Protein sequence: CASSLAPLAGAVTQYF.

In this sample, this clonotype turned up a few times. The chain joins TRBV5-6 to TRBJ1-5; D possibly corresponds to TRBD1 (6 bases). CDR1 is SGHDT and CDR2 is YYEEEE in the germline V gene. The CDR3 sequence is 16 residues long. Trimming cost V 1 base and J 14 bases, with 25 bases left between them. CDR3 region: CASSLWPGHKWEGEHF. The CDR3 DNA reads TGTGCCAGCAGCTTGTGGCCGGGACACAAATGGGAGGGTGAGCATTTT.

The chain links TRBV19 to TRBJ2-6, with unresolved D. Germline lookup yields CDR1 LNHDA and CDR2 SQIVND (reference sequence). The V and J ends lost 4 bases and 0 bases respectively, with 7 bases between them. The length of the CDR3 is 15 residues. In DNA, the CDR3 is TGTGCCAGTAGTAAAGGGTACTCTGGGGCCAACGTCCTGACTTTC. Its translation: CASSKGYSGANVLTF.

This chain uses TRBV20-1 with TRBJ1-5; 7 bases fit TRBD1. This CDR3 comprises 14 residues. With V trimmed by 6 bases and J by 0 bases, 5 bases remained unmatched. Germline assignment: CDR1 DFQATT and CDR2 SNEGSKA (reference sequence). CDR3 sequence (DNA): TGCAGTGCCCAGGACAGGTATAGCAATCAGCCCCAGCATTTT. Amino acids: CSAQDRYSNQPQHF.